Following are 15 T cell receptor beta chains from one sample sequenced in a study of vaccination and CD4 T cells after COVID-19. TCRdb itself ran the PCR reads through MiXCR, one entry per CDR3 protein. The sample includes approximately 17,000 distinct CDR3 sequences, just over 60% seen only once; the top ten take roughly 1.1%. The source was CD4+ T cells from blood, collected after SARS-CoV-2 vaccination. The source is a human donor who had recovered from COVID-19.

The chain employs TRBV7-2 and TRBJ1-5; TRBD1 is a possible D gene (5 bases). Germline CDR1 is SGHTA and CDR2 is FQGNSA. Trimming took off 1 base at V and 6 bases at J, with 13 bases between the two ends. The CDR3 loop spans 15 amino acids. The CDR3 nucleotides read TGTGCCAGCAGCTTAGTCCGGGGGACTGGTCAGCCCCAGCATTTT. Residues: CASSLVRGTGQPQHF.

CDR3 bases: TGTGCCAGCAGTGAAAGGGACAGTGTTTACAATGAGCAGTTCTTC. This sequence encodes CASSERDSVYNEQFF. This chain uses TRBV25-1 with TRBJ2-1; 7 bases line up with TRBD1. This CDR3 contains 15 residues. The germline V gene encodes CDR1 MGHDK and CDR2 SYGVNS. Trimming took 2 bases from V and 4 from J; bases not matched to a gene: 5.

The chain uses TRBV6-2 or TRBV6-3 and TRBJ2-3, with a tentative D call TRBD1 (6 bases). Germline CDR1 and CDR2: MNHEY and SVGEGT. V dropped 5 bases and J dropped 1 base, with 16 bases sitting between them. This CDR3 has 16 residues. The CDR3 is CASSRPVGQGTDTQYF. In nucleotides, the CDR3 is TGTGCCAGCAGTCGCCCCGTGGGACAAGGCACAGATACGCAGTATTTT.

The chain carries TRBV30 and TRBJ1-2; no definite D call. Trimming cost V 3 bases and J 1 base, with 9 bases left between them. Germline CDR1 is GTSNPN and CDR2 is SVGIG (reference sequence). The CDR3 contains 13 residues. CDR3 loop: CAWSTANNYGYTF. The DNA for the CDR3 is TGTGCCTGGAGCACGGCGAATAACTATGGCTACACCTTC.

This clonotype was detected once. The V and J genes are TRBV20-1 and TRBJ2-2, with D tentatively TRBD1 (7 bases). V was trimmed by 0 bases and J by 1 base, leaving 12 bases between them. The CDR3 covers 16 residues. Looked up from germline, CDR1 is DFQATT and CDR2 is SNEGSKA (reference sequence). In nucleotides, the CDR3 is TGCAGTGCTAGAGACCCGCAGGGGGGGAACACCGGGGAGCTGTTTTTT. Its translation is CSARDPQGGNTGELFF.

The chain's CDR3 is CASSVTGGNTEAFF. The CDR3 DNA reads as TGTGCCAGCAGCGTGACAGGGGGGAACACTGAAGCTTTCTTT. J is TRBJ1-1 and V is TRBV7-3; 9 bases are shared with TRBD1. CDR3 length: 14 residues. The V segment lost 5 bases and the J segment 1 base; nucleotides outside the gene matches: 2. In germline, CDR1 is SGHTA, CDR2 FQGTGA.

Only a few counts were recorded for this clonotype. The DNA for the CDR3 is TGCGCCAGCAGTGAGTCGGGGACAGGGGCCTACGAGCAGTACTTC. Amino acid sequence: CASSESGTGAYEQYF. The V and J genes are TRBV10-1 and TRBJ2-7, with TRBD1 identical over 10 bases. The CDR3 has 15 amino acids. The V and J ends lost 0 bases and 2 bases, in that order; junction bases with no gene match: 1. Germline V gives CDR1 WNHNN, CDR2 SYGVQD (reference sequence).

The CDR3 loop is CASSLHQNRNQPQHF. DNA for the CDR3: TGTGCCAGCAGTTTACACCAAAACAGGAATCAGCCCCAGCATTTT. The chain has TRBV28 and TRBJ1-5; TRBD1 might be the D (5 bases). V was cut by 2 bases and J by 4 bases, with 12 bases left in between. Germline V CDR1 and CDR2: MDHEN, SYDVKM. This CDR3 spans 15 amino acids.

The V gene is TRBV15, the J gene TRBJ2-2; D remains ambiguous. Germline values: CDR1 LNHNV, CDR2 YYDKDF (reference sequence). V shed 3 bases and J shed 0 bases, with 11 bases lying between them. The CDR3 consists of 16 residues. CDR3 sequence reads: CATSSETAANTGELFF. Written as DNA, the CDR3 is TGTGCCACCAGCAGTGAAACGGCGGCGAACACCGGGGAGCTGTTTTTT.

The chain joins TRBV14 to TRBJ2-5; D is tentatively TRBD1 or TRBD2 (5 bases each). The ends were cut back, 4 bases at V and 9 bases at J, with 9 bases in the middle. This CDR3 is built from 11 residues. Germline CDR1 SGHDN, CDR2 FVKESK. As DNA, the CDR3 is TGTGCCAGCAGCCTCTTGGGGGCCCAGTACTTC. Encoded protein: CASSLLGAQYF.

The rearrangement links TRBV27 to TRBJ2-7; D unclear. Germline CDR1 and CDR2: MNHEY and SMNVEV (reference sequence). The CDR3 runs to 15 residues. Trimming pared 5 bases from V and 0 bases from J, leaving 14 bases between. CDR3 sequence reads: CASSLKRMASYEQYF. CDR3 bases: TGTGCCAGCAGTCTGAAAAGGATGGCCTCCTACGAGCAGTACTTC.

The rearrangement links TRBV20-1 to TRBJ2-1; TRBD1 aligns across 8 bases. CDR3 length: 12 amino acids. Germline V CDR1 and CDR2: DFQATT, SNEGSKA (reference sequence). CDR3 protein: CSLQGAYNEQFF. As DNA, the CDR3 is TGCTCCCTCCAGGGGGCTTACAATGAGCAGTTCTTC.

In this sample, this clonotype turned up a few times. The V gene is TRBV19, the J gene TRBJ2-1; 8 positions match TRBD1. The germline V gene encodes CDR1 LNHDA and CDR2 SQIVND (reference sequence). The CDR3 extends over 14 amino acids. The ends lost 10 bases at V and 9 bases at J; junction bases unmatched: 14. CDR3: CATRGRQGAGEQFF. CDR3 DNA: TGTGCCACTCGAGGCCGTCAGGGGGCCGGTGAGCAGTTCTTC.

A few counts support this clonotype. The J gene is TRBJ1-5, the V gene TRBV7-6; D ambiguous. Trimming cost V 3 bases and J 3 bases, with 6 bases left between them. Germline V CDR1 and CDR2: SGHVS, FNYEAQ. The CDR3 has 13 amino acids. The CDR3 DNA reads TGTGCCAGCAGCTTTTCAGACAATCAGCCCCAGCATTTT. Amino acids: CASSFSDNQPQHF.

V gene TRBV15 combines with J gene TRBJ1-5, with D hard to call. Trimming removed 5 bases from V and 5 bases from J, with 13 bases in between. The CDR3 is 14 amino acids. Germline CDR1 reads LNHNV; CDR2 reads YYDKDF (reference sequence). The CDR3 loop reads CATSGLWADQPQHF. DNA for the CDR3: TGTGCCACCAGCGGATTGTGGGCGGATCAGCCCCAGCATTTT.